This T cell receptor beta chain is drawn from a study of shared clonotypes between healthy human individuals. Findings and limits, study-wide: Only blood was sampled; tissue repertoires likely differ.

Note on this clone: Its matching antigen is unknown.

There are 15 residues in the CDR3. Germline-derived CDR1 and CDR2 are SGHVS and FQNEAQ. V lost 8 bases, J lost 1 base, and 8 bases stayed unmatched. CD45RO-negative, CCR7-positively selected cells formed the naive CD8 fraction, excluding terminally differentiated effector memory CD45RA+ cells. Assay used: immunoSEQ multiplex PCR; TCRdb lists only in-frame clones, some missing. The profile covers about 2,200,000 clones, with approximately 94% appearing a single time and around 1.7% taken by the ten largest. This rearrangement joins TRBV7-8 to TRBJ2-1; 7 positions match TRBD2. Sequenced input: naive CD8+ T cells from PBMCs. The TCR was taken from a man aged 18 to 30 in good health. Some clones in this sample may be carry-over from other donors' samples. CDR3 loop: CASRRLAASYNEQFF. The CDR3 DNA reads as TGTGCCAGCCGGAGGCTAGCGGCTTCCTACAATGAGCAGTTCTTC.